The 20 T cell receptor beta chains given below trace back to one sample, sequenced in a study of somatic mutations in cytotoxic T cells in rheumatoid arthritis. Repertoires were generated with immunoSEQ multiplex PCR, while TCRdb's copy carries only in-frame clones and drops some. The sample lists 12,000 to 15,000 clones, more than 60% occurring once. Source material: CD8+ T cells sorted from blood. Every receptor here comes from an adult with rheumatoid arthritis.

The rearrangement links TRBV27 to TRBJ2-5; possible D gene TRBD2, 5 bases. The DNA end lines up better with TRBJ2-7; the J call may be wrong. Germline V CDR1 and CDR2: MNHEY, SMNVEV (reference sequence). CDR3 size: 14 residues. The CDR3 DNA follows: TGTGCCAGCAGTTTAGAGGGTTCCAGCTACGAGCAGTACTTC. This translates into CASSLEGSSYEQYF.

J is TRBJ2-7 and V is TRBV2; no clear D gene. The CDR3 extends over 14 amino acids. The germline V and J ends were trimmed by 3 bases and 4 bases, with 13 bases remaining between them. From germline, CDR1 is SNHLY and CDR2 FYNNEI. DNA of the CDR3: TGTGCCAGCAGTGATTCCCCAGGATTTTACGAGCAGTACTTC. Its translation: CASSDSPGFYEQYF.

The V and J genes are TRBV9 and TRBJ2-7; D possibly corresponds to TRBD2 (6 bases). Trimming stripped 4 bases from V and 1 base from J, with 15 bases between. The CDR3 has 15 residues. CDR1 and CDR2 (germline): SGDLS, YYNGEE. CDR3 region: CASSLTGLMSYEQYF. The CDR3, as DNA: TGTGCCAGCAGCCTAACGGGACTGATGTCCTACGAGCAGTACTTC.

The chain employs TRBV5-5 and TRBJ2-2; 7 positions match TRBD1. This CDR3 contains 14 residues. Trimming took 0 bases from V and 5 from J; bases not matched to a gene: 1. Germline CDR1 reads SGHKS; CDR2 reads YYEKEE (reference sequence). The CDR3 DNA sequence: TGTGCCAGCAGCTTGGCAGGGGGTACCGGGGAGCTGTTTTTT. This gives the protein CASSLAGGTGELFF.

The rearrangement links TRBV6-4 to TRBJ2-1; TRBD2 matches at 12 bases. CDR1 MRHNA and CDR2 SNTAGT come from the germline V gene. This CDR3 is 15 amino acids long. V was clipped by 0 bases and J by 6 bases; unmatched bases: 0. The CDR3 bases are TGTGCCAGCAGTGACTCGACTAGCGGGAGCAATGAGCAGTTCTTC. Its translation is CASSDSTSGSNEQFF.

There are a few counts of this clone. V usage is TRBV7-8 and J usage is TRBJ1-5, with a tentative D call TRBD1 (5 bases). Germline-derived CDR1 and CDR2 are SGHVS and FQNEAQ. The CDR3 is 14 residues long. Trimming cost V 5 bases and J 3 bases, with 11 bases left between them. In DNA form, the CDR3 reads TGTGCCAGCAGCCCCGGGGGATACAATCAGCCCCAGCATTTT. Translating gives CASSPGGYNQPQHF.

CDR3 residues: CASSLDRGSDTQYF. The CDR3 DNA follows: TGTGCCAGCAGTTTGGACAGGGGTTCCGATACGCAGTATTTT. This sequence joins TRBV28 and TRBJ2-3; 9 bases agree with TRBD1. The junction had 4 bases not matched to a gene; V was cut back by 3 bases and J by 6 bases. Per germline, CDR1 MDHEN and CDR2 SYDVKM. The CDR3 extends over 14 amino acids.

The sample holds a few counts of this clone. V usage is TRBV18 and J usage is TRBJ2-7, with D possibly being TRBD1 or TRBD2 (5 bases each). CDR1 and CDR2 (germline): KGHSH, LQKENI. The CDR3 loop spans 16 amino acids. V was clipped by 4 bases and J by 0 bases, with 16 bases between them. CDR3 bases: TGTGCCAGCTCACTAACGACGGACGGGGCCTCCTACGAGCAGTACTTC. Its translation is CASSLTTDGASYEQYF. The full variable domain, with the rest looked up from reference TRBV18 and TRBJ2-7, is NAGVMQNPRHLVRRRGQEARLRCSPMKGHSHVYWYRQLPEEGLKFMVYLQKENIIDESGMPKERFSAEFPKEGPSILRIQQVVRGDSAAYFCASSLTTDGASYEQYFGPGTRLTVT.

V and J are TRBV20-1 and TRBJ1-1, with D tentatively TRBD1 (5 bases). Germline CDR1 and CDR2: DFQATT and SNEGSKA (reference sequence). The germline V and J ends were trimmed by 5 bases and 4 bases, with 8 bases remaining between them. The CDR3 length is 11 residues. The CDR3 loop reads CSAQRGTEAFF. DNA for the CDR3: TGCAGTGCTCAGAGGGGCACTGAAGCTTTCTTT.

The rearrangement joins TRBV7-9 to TRBJ1-4; 7 bases fit TRBD1. Germline assignment: CDR1 SEHNR and CDR2 FQNEAQ (reference sequence). This CDR3 comprises 14 residues. V shed 6 bases and J 12 bases; nucleotides not matched to a gene: 13. The CDR3 DNA reads as TGTGCCAGCAGTCCTGAGGGGGCGCGAGAAGAACTGTTTTTT. As protein: CASSPEGAREELFF. Full variable domain (remainder filled in from reference TRBV7-9 and TRBJ1-4): DTGVSQNPRHKITKRGQNVTFRCDPISEHNRLYWYRQTLGQGPEFLTYFQNEAQLEKSRLLSDRFSAERPKGSFSTLEIQRTEQGDSAMYLCASSPEGAREELFFGSGTQLSVL.

This chain links TRBV25-1 with TRBJ2-3; 8 bases match TRBD2. Germline trimming cut 4 bases from V and 4 bases from J; bases unmatched to any gene: 7. In germline, CDR1 is MGHDK, CDR2 SYGVNS. The CDR3 runs 15 residues. The CDR3 sequence: CASSGTGGPSDTQYF. CDR3 nucleotide sequence: TGTGCCAGCAGTGGGACGGGGGGGCCGTCAGATACGCAGTATTTT.

This chain connects TRBV5-1 to TRBJ2-1, with TRBD2 matching 8 bases. V lost 0 bases and J lost 8; bases outside the gene matches: 7. CDR3 length: 15 residues. Germline V lookup: CDR1 SGHRS, CDR2 YFSETQ. CDR3 sequence: CASSLGPGGFDEQFF. For the CDR3, the DNA is TGCGCCAGCAGCTTGGGGCCGGGAGGGTTCGATGAGCAGTTCTTC.

The chain recombines TRBV27 with TRBJ2-1, with 7 bases aligning to TRBD1. Germline V gene sequence: CDR1 MNHEY, CDR2 SMNVEV (reference sequence). The CDR3 extends over 15 amino acids. The junction had 7 bases not matched to a gene; V was cut back by 2 bases and J by 6 bases. In DNA form, the CDR3 reads TGTGCCAGCAGTTTAGTACTCAGGGGGTTCAATGAGCAGTTCTTC. Amino acids: CASSLVLRGFNEQFF.

CDR3 in amino acids: CASSPRGEGLSGANVLTF. CDR3 DNA: TGTGCCAGCAGCCCTCGGGGGGAAGGTCTCTCTGGGGCCAACGTCCTGACTTTC. The V call is TRBV7-9, the J call TRBJ2-6, with TRBD2 identical over 7 bases. Germline V gene data show CDR1 as SEHNR and CDR2 as FQNEAQ (reference sequence). Trimming removed 5 bases from V and 0 bases from J; junction bases left unmatched: 10. The CDR3 covers 18 residues.

The chain carries TRBV6-1 and TRBJ2-1; 8 bases match TRBD2. Germline CDR1 is MNHNS and CDR2 is SASEGT. There are 16 residues in the CDR3. Unmatched junction bases numbered 8, after V lost 2 bases and J lost 5 bases. The CDR3 sequence is CASSEINGGVNNEQFF. CDR3 bases: TGTGCCAGCAGTGAAATTAACGGGGGGGTGAACAATGAGCAGTTCTTC.

The V gene is TRBV28, the J gene TRBJ1-1; perhaps TRBD1 as D (5 bases). Germline V gives CDR1 MDHEN, CDR2 SYDVKM. The CDR3 is 14 residues long. V was pared by 5 bases and J by 0 bases, with 10 bases between. The CDR3 here is CASSRDGMNTEAFF. CDR3 DNA: TGTGCCAGCAGTCGGGACGGTATGAACACTGAAGCTTTCTTT. The full variable domain, its missing parts supplied by reference TRBV28 and TRBJ1-1, is DVKVTQSSRYLVKRTGEKVFLECVQDMDHENMFWYRQDPGLGLRLIYFSYDVKMKEKGDIPEGYSVSREKKERFSLILESASTNQTSMYLCASSRDGMNTEAFFGQGTRLTVV.

V usage is TRBV6-1 and J usage is TRBJ1-1; D is undetermined. Between the trimmed V and J ends, which lost 8 bases and 1 base, there was a span of 14 bases. CDR3 length: 14 residues. CDR1 and CDR2 (germline): MNHNS, SASEGT. The CDR3 region is CASDGNTGNTEAFF. In DNA form, the CDR3 reads TGTGCCAGCGACGGGAATACGGGGAACACTGAAGCTTTCTTT.

The chain has TRBV27 and TRBJ1-1; the D gene is possibly TRBD1 (5 bases). V lost 2 bases to trimming and J lost 3 bases, with 7 bases between them. The CDR3 runs 13 residues. CDR1 and CDR2 (germline): MNHEY, SMNVEV (reference sequence). In nucleotides, the CDR3 is TGTGCCAGCAGTTTAGACAGCTACACTGAAGCTTTCTTT. It codes for CASSLDSYTEAFF.

The chain carries TRBV2 and TRBJ1-1, with D possibly TRBD1 on 5 matching bases. From germline, CDR1 is SNHLY and CDR2 FYNNEI. V was cut by 10 bases and J by 2 bases, with 20 bases left in between. The CDR3 is 15 residues long. This CDR3 reads CATPSKGRTNTEAFF. For the CDR3, the DNA is TGTGCCACCCCAAGCAAGGGGAGGACAAACACTGAAGCTTTCTTT.

The J gene is TRBJ1-2, the V gene TRBV28; 10 bases fit TRBD1. The V gene's germline CDR1 is MDHEN and CDR2 SYDVKM. Unmatched junction bases numbered 5, after V lost 5 bases and J lost 5 bases. This CDR3 is built from 14 residues. CDR3 amino acids: CASSPGQGWYGYTF. The CDR3 DNA sequence: TGTGCCAGCAGTCCGGGACAGGGGTGGTATGGCTACACCTTC.